This T cell receptor (beta chain) was documented in a study of T cells after yellow fever vaccination. In TCRdb, the 5' RACE reads were re-called with MiXCR into one record per CDR3 protein. The table lists under 200,000 distinct CDR3 sequences, about 7% of them singletons, with 2.5% in the top ten. Between the trimmed V and J ends, which lost 10 bases and 8 bases, there was a span of 18 bases. This CDR3 spans 13 amino acids. The germline gives CDR1 PRHDT, CDR2 FYEKMQ (reference sequence). Turning to this clonotype: Its antigen is currently unknown.

General study results and limits: On re-exposure, the response was weaker but peaked faster, at day 5 versus 15. CD4 and CD8 compartments shared a small share of clonotypes.

The TCR sequence derives from a man aged 18 to 30 who received the YFV17D yellow fever vaccine. The gene calls are TRBV13 and TRBJ2-1; D unresolved. Sequencing used CD4+ T cells sorted from PBMCs, obtained 5 to 6 days after the first yellow fever vaccination. The DNA for the CDR3 is TGTGCCATCAGACTCAGGCACCTCTATGAGCAGTTCTTC. Translating it yields CAIRLRHLYEQFF.